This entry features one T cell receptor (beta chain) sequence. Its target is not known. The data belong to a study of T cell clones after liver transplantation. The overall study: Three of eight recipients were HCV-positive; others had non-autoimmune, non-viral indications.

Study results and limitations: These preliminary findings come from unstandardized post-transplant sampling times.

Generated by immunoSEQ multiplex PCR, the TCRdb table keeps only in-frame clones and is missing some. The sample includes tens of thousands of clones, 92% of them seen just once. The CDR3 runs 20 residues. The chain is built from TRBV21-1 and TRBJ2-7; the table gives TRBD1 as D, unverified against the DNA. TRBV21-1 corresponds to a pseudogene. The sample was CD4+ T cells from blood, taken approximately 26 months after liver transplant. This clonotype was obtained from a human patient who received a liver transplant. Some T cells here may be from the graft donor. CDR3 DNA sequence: TGTGCCAGCAGCAAAGTAACTTCTTCCCAGGGGCTATCATCCCCCTACGAGCAGTACTTC. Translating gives CASSKVTSSQGLSSPYEQYF.